Listed below are T cell receptor beta chains from one sample, sequenced in a study of T cells in Graves' hyperthyroidism and ophthalmopathy. MiXCR was run by TCRdb on the multiplex PCR reads, yielding one entry per CDR3 protein. In the table there are approximately 270,000 distinct CDR3 sequences, more than 14% of which are singletons. Sequencing was carried out using blood. The receptors were gathered from a woman in her thirties or forties with Graves' hyperthyroidism that later progressed to Graves' ophthalmopathy. Each CDR3 is given with its conserved first and last residue. The D gene is left open where the match is weak. A row's size may be missing; if present it is once, few, many or a size class.

V: TRBV20-1; size: few; J: TRBJ1-5; D: .; DNA: TGCAGTGCTATGGGGGTTCTAGATCAGCCCCAGCATTTT; CDR3: CSAMGVLDQPQHF
V: TRBV20-1; size: many; J: TRBJ1-1; D: TRBD1; DNA: TGCAGTGCTACCAAAACAGGGGGGAACACTGAAGCTTTCTTT; CDR3: CSATKTGGNTEAFF
V: TRBV19; size: medium-sized; J: TRBJ1-6; D: TRBD1; DNA: TGTGCCAGTAGTCTACAGGGGGATCAGGCACCCCTCCACTTT; CDR3: CASSLQGDQAPLHF
V: TRBV29-1; size: many; J: TRBJ1-1; D: TRBD1; DNA: TGCAGCCCGGGACAGATGAACACTGAAGCTTTCTTT; CDR3: CSPGQMNTEAFF
V: TRBV2; size: .; J: TRBJ1-3; D: .; DNA: TGTGCCAGCAACGAGGAGGCAGGGACTGGAAACACCATATATTTT; CDR3: CASNEEAGTGNTIYF
V: TRBV19; size: many; J: TRBJ1-1; D: .; DNA: TGTGCCAGTAGTATTGGGGGGCGCGTGAACACTGAAGCTTTCTTT; CDR3: CASSIGGRVNTEAFF
V: TRBV27; size: .; J: TRBJ2-1; D: .; DNA: TGTGCCAGCAGTTTGTATCAGGGGATCCATGAGCAGTTCTTC; CDR3: CASSLYQGIHEQFF
V: TRBV6-2/TRBV6-3; size: few; J: TRBJ2-3; D: TRBD2; DNA: TGTGCCAGCAGCCCTCCCAGTAGCGGGTTCACAGATACGCAGTATTTT; CDR3: CASSPPSSGFTDTQYF
V: TRBV11-3; size: many; J: TRBJ2-1; D: .; DNA: TGTGCCAGCAGCAGATCTAGCGTTCAGCAGTTCTTC; CDR3: CASSRSSVQQFF
V: TRBV12-3/TRBV12-4; size: .; J: TRBJ2-5; D: TRBD2; DNA: TGTGCCAGCAGTTTAGAGACTAGCGGGAGTGAGACCCAGTACTTC; CDR3: CASSLETSGSETQYF
V: TRBV28; size: many; J: TRBJ1-2; D: .; DNA: TGTGCCAGCAGTTTCCCAGGGGTAGGACGGAGTTATGGCTACACCTTC; CDR3: CASSFPGVGRSYGYTF
V: TRBV7-2; size: .; J: TRBJ2-7; D: .; DNA: TGTGCCAGCAGCTTAGTAGGCTACGGCGAGCAGTACTTC; CDR3: CASSLVGYGEQYF
V: TRBV5-6; size: many; J: TRBJ2-2; D: TRBD1; DNA: TGTGCCAGCAGCTCAGGGGGTTACGGGGAGCTGTTTTTT; CDR3: CASSSGGYGELFF
V: TRBV5-1; size: many; J: TRBJ1-1; D: .; DNA: TGCGCCAGCAGCTTAAGTACACCGAACACTGAAGCTTTCTTT; CDR3: CASSLSTPNTEAFF
V: TRBV19; size: few; J: TRBJ2-2; D: .; DNA: TGTGCCAGTAGTATATGGGATGGGGGATTGAACACCGGGGAGCTGTTTTTT; CDR3: CASSIWDGGLNTGELFF
V: TRBV6-2/TRBV6-3; size: many; J: TRBJ2-1; D: .; DNA: TGTGCCAGCAGTGATACTAGTAGTTCCTACAATGAGCAGTTCTTC; CDR3: CASSDTSSSYNEQFF
V: TRBV28; size: .; J: TRBJ2-1; D: TRBD1; DNA: TGTGCCAGCAGTTCCTCCGTCGGGACAGGGGATTACAATGAGCAGTTCTTC; CDR3: CASSSSVGTGDYNEQFF